This T cell receptor beta chain was identified in a study of cytomegalovirus exposure and HLA in healthy donors. General study findings and limits: The study put some 160 TCR beta chains on its list as cytomegalovirus-associated. The study carried out a later analysis of TCR beta sequences. It associated some 17,000 of them with specific HLA alleles at a false discovery rate of 0.05. Looking again later, the authors saw that most CMV-associated TCR beta chains seemed HLA-restricted. A link between a missense DCLRE1C variant and TCR beta V- and J-gene trimming emerged from a later analysis.

Germline CDR1 and CDR2: SGHVS and FNYEAQ. The CDR3 runs 17 residues. V lost 1 base, J lost 1 base, and 4 bases stayed unmatched. In the PCR, 60 Vbeta and 13 Jbeta primers were used. Libraries were prepared by immunoSEQ multiplex PCR; TCRdb keeps only in-frame clonotypes and omits some of them. The sample lists some 25,000 clones; 79% were seen once. Turning to this clone: The antigen is unknown.

V is TRBV7-6 and J is TRBJ2-5; 12 bases are shared with TRBD2. This TCR was recovered from a male donor in good health and CMV-seronegative. Sequencing was done on a sample of PBMCs. The CDR3 coding sequence is TGTGCCAGCAGCTTAGTAAAACTAGCGGGGGGCCAAGAGACCCAGTACTTC. Encoded protein: CASSLVKLAGGQETQYF. The full variable domain, its missing parts supplied by reference TRBV7-6 and TRBJ2-5, is GAGVSQSPRYKVTKRGQDVALRCDPISGHVSLYWYRQALGQGPEFLTYFNYEAQQDKSGLPNDRFSAERPEGSISTLTIQRTEQRDSAMYRCASSLVKLAGGQETQYFGPGTRLLVL.